The 32 T cell receptor beta chains below all came from one sample that was sequenced in a study of CD8+CD57+ T cells in acquired aplastic anemia. Genomic DNA templated the TCR beta VDJ and CDR3 profiling. TCRdb itself ran the reads through MiXCR, one entry per CDR3 protein. The sample records about 75,000 distinct CDR3 sequences, about 70% being singletons. Patients selected for sequencing had displayed CD8+CD57+ cell expansion by flow cytometry. What was sequenced was sorted CD4+, CD8+, or CD8+CD57+ T cells (not recorded which) from PBMCs. Every receptor here comes from a human donor with aplastic anemia.

V usage is TRBV24-1 and J usage is TRBJ1-2, with 8 nucleotides matching TRBD1. The CDR3 runs 13 residues. Germline lookup yields CDR1 KGHDR and CDR2 SFDVKD. The V and J ends lost 6 bases and 3 bases, in that order; junction bases with no gene match: 2. The DNA for the CDR3 is TGTGCCACCAGTAAGGGACAGGACTATGGCTACACCTTC. Translated, it gives CATSKGQDYGYTF.

This chain uses TRBV12-3 or TRBV12-4 with TRBJ2-7, with D uncertain. This CDR3 has 14 amino acids. The V end lost 1 base, the J end lost 2 bases, and 9 bases lay between the germline ends. This CDR3 is CASSLVGSPYEQYF. The CDR3 nucleotides read TGTGCCAGCAGTTTAGTGGGCAGCCCCTACGAGCAGTACTTC.

This clonotype turned up a few times. For the CDR3, the DNA is TGTGCCAGCAGTGTAGGGGGCGTAGCTTTCTTT. This codes for CASSVGGVAFF. The chain uses TRBV2 and TRBJ1-1, with 7 positions matching TRBD1. Germline V gives CDR1 SNHLY, CDR2 FYNNEI. There are 11 residues in the CDR3. The V and J ends lost 4 bases and 10 bases, in that order; junction bases with no gene match: 3.

CDR3 nucleotide sequence: TGTGCCAGCAGTGGAGGACTAGCGGCTAACCAAGAGACCCAGTACTTC. This translates into CASSGGLAANQETQYF. The chain combines TRBV25-1 with TRBJ2-5; 10 positions match TRBD2. V lost 4 bases to trimming and J lost 0 bases; unmatched junction nucleotides: 5. Germline values: CDR1 MGHDK, CDR2 SYGVNS. The CDR3 extends over 16 amino acids. The whole variable domain, filled in from reference TRBV25-1 and TRBJ2-5, reads EADIYQTPRYLVIGTGKKITLECSQTMGHDKMYWYQQDPGMELHLIHYSYGVNSTEKGDLSSESTVSRIRTEHFPLTLESARPSHTSQYLCASSGGLAANQETQYFGPGTRLLVL.

The chain recombines TRBV7-8 with TRBJ2-1, with 7 positions matching TRBD2. Per germline, CDR1 SGHVS and CDR2 FQNEAQ. This CDR3 is built from 16 residues. V shed 5 bases, J shed 3 bases, and the junction held 10 bases outside the gene matches. The CDR3 sequence is CASSVGLSTGYNEQFF. CDR3 DNA: TGTGCCAGCAGCGTGGGACTATCGACGGGCTACAATGAGCAGTTCTTC.

The gene calls are TRBV4-1 and TRBJ2-7, with 9 bases identical to TRBD1. Unmatched junction bases numbered 5, after V lost 3 bases and J lost 5 bases. CDR3 length: 14 amino acids. Germline V gene data show CDR1 as MGHRA and CDR2 as YSYEKL. This CDR3 reads CASSHRTGVNEQYF. Written as DNA, the CDR3 is TGCGCCAGCAGCCATCGGACAGGGGTGAACGAGCAGTACTTC.

The V call is TRBV15, the J call TRBJ2-7; D unclear. The V and J ends lost 1 base and 7 bases respectively, with 8 bases between them. The CDR3 totals 12 residues. The germline gives CDR1 LNHNV, CDR2 YYDKDF (reference sequence). CDR3 residues: CATSRAGREQYF. CDR3 DNA sequence: TGTGCCACCAGCAGAGCAGGAAGAGAGCAGTACTTC.

Only one count was recorded for this clonotype. This chain uses TRBV20-1 with TRBJ2-7; the D gene is possibly TRBD1 (5 bases). Between the trimmed V and J ends, which lost 1 base and 5 bases, there was a span of 12 bases. The CDR3 length is 13 residues. Germline values: CDR1 DFQATT, CDR2 SNEGSKA (reference sequence). CDR3 amino acids: CSARAANRNEQYF. DNA of the CDR3: TGCAGTGCTAGAGCGGCAAACAGGAACGAGCAGTACTTC.

This rearrangement joins TRBV11-3 to TRBJ2-5, with D perhaps assigned TRBD1 or TRBD2 (6 bases each). The V gene's germline CDR1 is SGHNT and CDR2 YENEEA. V dropped 8 bases and J dropped 5 bases, with 21 bases sitting between them. The CDR3 is 15 residues long. In DNA form, the CDR3 reads TGTGCCAGCCGCGTAAATCCGGGGGCTGGGGAGACCCAGTACTTC. The encoded protein is CASRVNPGAGETQYF.

V and J are TRBV14 and TRBJ1-6, with D uncertain. Per the germline V gene, CDR1 is SGHDN and CDR2 is FVKESK. This CDR3 comprises 15 residues. The V end was cut by 6 bases, the J end by 0 bases, with 9 bases between. CDR3 amino acids: CASSLFVSYNSPLHF. The DNA for the CDR3 is TGTGCCAGCAGTCTCTTTGTCTCCTATAATTCACCCCTCCACTTT.

DNA for the CDR3: TGTGCCAGCAGCCCCGACCAGAGCTCCTACAATGAGCAGTTCTTC. Its protein is CASSPDQSSYNEQFF. V gene TRBV11-2 combines with J gene TRBJ2-1; D gene unclear. This CDR3 comprises 15 residues. Germline V gene lookup returns CDR1 SGHAT and CDR2 FQNNGV. V lost 5 bases to trimming and J lost 0 bases, with 11 bases between them.

The CDR3 reads CASSGLGQAWEQYF. CDR3 in DNA: TGTGCCAGCAGCGGACTGGGACAGGCCTGGGAGCAGTACTTC. The chain has TRBV7-9 and TRBJ2-7, with 8 bases identical to TRBD1. This CDR3 contains 14 residues. Losses at the gene ends were 5 bases for V and 7 bases for J; bases not matched to a gene: 10. Germline V gene sequence: CDR1 SEHNR, CDR2 FQNEAQ (reference sequence).

This chain joins TRBV7-6 and TRBJ2-2, with 7 positions matching TRBD2. J was trimmed by 5 bases and V by 1 base; bases with no gene match: 4. This CDR3 is built from 15 residues. The germline CDR1 and CDR2 sequences are SGHVS and FNYEAQ. The CDR3 is CASSLGASGTGELFF. CDR3 nucleotide sequence: TGTGCCAGCAGCTTAGGGGCTAGCGGTACCGGGGAGCTGTTTTTT.

The chain links TRBV2 to TRBJ2-7; TRBD1 matches at 8 bases. The CDR3 totals 14 residues. V trimming: 4 bases; J trimming: 6 bases; junction bases outside the gene matches: 8. Germline-derived CDR1 and CDR2 are SNHLY and FYNNEI. The CDR3 DNA reads TGTGCCAGCAGTGTCCTTCAGGGGGCGGGCGAGCAGTACTTC. The encoded protein is CASSVLQGAGEQYF.

The chain uses TRBV19 and TRBJ2-5; D assignment may be TRBD1 or TRBD2 (6 bases each). Trimming removed 9 bases from V and 11 bases from J, with 19 bases in between. From germline, CDR1 is LNHDA and CDR2 SQIVND (reference sequence). The CDR3 has 12 amino acids. The CDR3 nucleotides read TGTGCCAGCACAGTTGGAGGGGACAAACAGTACTTC. It codes for CASTVGGDKQYF.

Comment on this clonotype: One end of the junction does not line up with germline, which may come from a read error. The rearrangement links TRBV19 to TRBJ2-7, with D uncertain. The CDR3 is 13 amino acids. The germline V gene encodes CDR1 LNHDA and CDR2 SQIVND (reference sequence). In DNA, the CDR3 is TGTGCCAGTAGTCCCCGCGGCTCCTGCGAGCAGTACTTC. Its translation: CASSPRGSCEQYF.

The rearrangement joins TRBV24-1 to TRBJ1-1; D remains unclear. This CDR3 has 17 amino acids. The germline V and J ends were trimmed by 5 bases and 4 bases, with 22 bases remaining between them. CDR1 and CDR2 from the germline V gene are KGHDR and SFDVKD. CDR3 coding DNA: TGTGCCACCAGTGGATCATCAGACACCCCATCGGGCACTGAAGCTTTCTTT. Amino acids: CATSGSSDTPSGTEAFF.

In this sample, this clonotype turned up a few times. The chain uses TRBV24-1 and TRBJ2-1; D possibly corresponds to TRBD2 (7 bases). This CDR3 region has 18 residues. V was trimmed by 5 bases and J by 6 bases, leaving 25 bases between them. Germline CDR1 reads KGHDR; CDR2 reads SFDVKD. The CDR3 DNA follows: TGTGCCACCAGTGCTAGGGGGGGAGGAGCGGGTATGGTCAATGAGCAGTTCTTC. Encoded protein: CATSARGGGAGMVNEQFF.

The gene calls are TRBV20-1 and TRBJ2-3; D unclear. The CDR3 extends over 14 amino acids. Germline CDR1 reads DFQATT; CDR2 reads SNEGSKA (reference sequence). Trimming shortened V by 1 base and J by 0 bases, and 8 bases separated the two germline ends. The CDR3 nucleotides read TGCAGTGCTAGAGGAGTTGCTAGCACAGATACGCAGTATTTT. Amino acids: CSARGVASTDTQYF.

Here the CDR3 DNA reads TGCGCCAGCAGCCAAGATCTCGGGAGAGTAGCTGGCTACACCTTC. It encodes CASSQDLGRVAGYTF. The rearrangement uses TRBV4-1 and TRBJ1-2; D ambiguous. This CDR3 has 15 residues. Trimming removed 0 bases from V and 7 bases from J, with 15 bases in between. The germline gives CDR1 MGHRA, CDR2 YSYEKL.

V and J are TRBV2 and TRBJ2-3; D remains unclear. The CDR3 covers 13 residues. Germline V gene sequence: CDR1 SNHLY, CDR2 FYNNEI. Deletions cut 6 bases from V and 3 bases from J, with 10 bases between. The CDR3 reads CASRETYTDTQYF. CDR3 DNA sequence: TGTGCCAGCAGAGAGACTTATACAGATACGCAGTATTTT. Together with reference TRBV2 and TRBJ2-3, the CDR3 gives the full variable domain: EPEVTQTPSHQVTQMGQEVILRCVPISNHLYFYWYRQILGQKVEFLVSFYNNEISEKSEIFDDQFSVERPDGSNFTLKIRSTKLEDSAMYFCASRETYTDTQYFGPGTRLTVL.

The chain uses TRBV19 and TRBJ2-5, with 8 bases fitting TRBD1. Germline CDR1 is LNHDA and CDR2 is SQIVND (reference sequence). Trimming cost V 9 bases and J 2 bases; bases outside gene matches: 11. The CDR3 extends over 15 amino acids. CDR3 sequence (DNA): TGTGCCAGCGAAACGGGACAGGTTGGACAAGAGACCCAGTACTTC. Protein: CASETGQVGQETQYF.

This clonotype occurred once. The chain combines TRBV7-9 with TRBJ2-5; TRBD1 might be the D (6 bases). The end of the DNA fits TRBJ2-7 better, so the J call may be wrong. The CDR3 length is 13 residues. Germline-derived CDR1 and CDR2 are SEHNR and FQNEAQ (reference sequence). Here the CDR3 DNA reads TGTGCCAGCGGACCTTATGGGGGCAACGAGCAGTACTTC. This gives the protein CASGPYGGNEQYF.

The V and J genes are TRBV7-6 and TRBJ2-7, with unresolved D. The better agreement between TRBJ2-1 and the DNA end casts doubt on the J call. This CDR3 has 13 amino acids. CDR1 SGHVS and CDR2 FNYEAQ come from the germline V gene. The CDR3 spells CASSLEGSYEQFF. The DNA of the CDR3 is TGTGCCAGCAGCTTAGAGGGCTCCTACGAGCAGTTCTTC.

The chain joins TRBV25-1 to TRBJ1-6; the D is unclear. Trimming took 1 base from V and 14 from J, leaving 21 bases between them. The CDR3 is made up of 16 amino acids. Germline V gives CDR1 MGHDK, CDR2 SYGVNS. The chain's CDR3 is CASSESPVGSGSSLHF. The DNA of the CDR3 is TGTGCCAGCAGTGAATCGCCGGTGGGCTCGGGGTCATCCCTCCACTTT.

The J gene is TRBJ2-7, the V gene TRBV29-1; D is unresolved. Germline CDR1 and CDR2: SQVTM and ANQGSEA. The CDR3 spans 14 residues. Between the trimmed V and J ends, which lost 4 bases and 5 bases, there was a span of 18 bases. CDR3 sequence (DNA): TGCAGCGTTGGATCCAGAAGGGTGCGACACGAGCAGTACTTC. It translates to CSVGSRRVRHEQYF.

The table lists this clonotype with a few counts. This sequence joins TRBV4-1 and TRBJ2-7; possibly TRBD1 for D (6 bases). V was cut by 2 bases and J by 6 bases, with 17 bases left in between. Germline V lookup: CDR1 MGHRA, CDR2 YSYEKL. The CDR3 spans 15 residues. The CDR3 here is CASSQLQGVVREQYF. The CDR3 region has the DNA TGCGCCAGCAGCCAACTACAGGGTGTAGTACGCGAGCAGTACTTC.

This clonotype was observed a few times. The chain combines TRBV10-3 with TRBJ1-3; D is undetermined. The CDR3 length is 14 residues. The V gene's germline CDR1 is ENHRY and CDR2 SYGVKD. The V and J ends lost 6 bases and 0 bases respectively, with 9 bases between them. CDR3 region: CAIRDVDSGNTIYF. The CDR3 region has the DNA TGTGCCATCAGGGACGTAGACTCTGGAAACACCATATATTTT.

This clonotype was seen only once. The junction does not match germline at one end; this may be a read error. V gene TRBV10-2 combines with J gene TRBJ1-1; D call uncertain. The CDR3 is 14 residues long. Germline V gene sequence: CDR1 WSHSY, CDR2 SAAADI. CDR3: CANSESNVNTEAFF. The CDR3 DNA is TGCGCCAACAGTGAGTCCAACGTGAACACTGAAGCTTTCTTT.

This clonotype was found a few times. The V gene is TRBV9, the J gene TRBJ2-3; the D is unclear. The CDR3 is 13 amino acids. V lost 3 bases and J lost 5, with 10 bases in between. Germline values: CDR1 SGDLS, CDR2 YYNGEE. The CDR3 DNA reads as TGTGCCAGCAGCGACCCTATTCTAGATACGCAGTATTTT. Its protein product is CASSDPILDTQYF.

A remark on this clonotype: Here the CDR3 omits its conserved ending phenylalanine or tryptophan, so a read error is the likely source. The chain uses TRBV5-1 and TRBJ1-1; 11 positions match TRBD1. CDR1 is SGHRS and CDR2 is YFSETQ in the germline V gene. This CDR3 contains 15 residues. With V trimmed by 3 bases and J by 4 bases, 5 bases remained unmatched. In nucleotides, the CDR3 is TGCGCCAGCAGCTGGACAGGGGGCGGAAGCACTGAAGCTTTCTCT. It encodes CASSWTGGGSTEAFS.

As concerns this clonotype: The junction departs from germline at one end; a sequencing error may be responsible. This chain connects TRBV7-9 to TRBJ1-2; D call uncertain. CDR3 length: 15 amino acids. From germline, CDR1 is SEHNR and CDR2 FQNEAQ (reference sequence). The CDR3 reads CASGLGGSTSYGYTF. The CDR3 DNA reads TGTGCCAGCGGCTTAGGCGGGTCTACAAGCTATGGCTACACCTTC.